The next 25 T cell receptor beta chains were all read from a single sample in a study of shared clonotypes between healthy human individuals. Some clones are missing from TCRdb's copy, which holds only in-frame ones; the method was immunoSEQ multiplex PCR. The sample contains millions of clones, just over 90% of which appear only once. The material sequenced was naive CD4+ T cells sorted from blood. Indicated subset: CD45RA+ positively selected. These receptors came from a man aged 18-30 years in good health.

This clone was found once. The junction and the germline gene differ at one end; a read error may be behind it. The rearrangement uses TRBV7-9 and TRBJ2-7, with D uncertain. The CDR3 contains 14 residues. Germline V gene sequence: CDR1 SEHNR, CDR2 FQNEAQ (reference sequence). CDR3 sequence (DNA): TGTGCCGGCAGCCCTGTAGTGGGAACCTACGAGCAGTACTTC. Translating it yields CAGSPVVGTYEQYF.

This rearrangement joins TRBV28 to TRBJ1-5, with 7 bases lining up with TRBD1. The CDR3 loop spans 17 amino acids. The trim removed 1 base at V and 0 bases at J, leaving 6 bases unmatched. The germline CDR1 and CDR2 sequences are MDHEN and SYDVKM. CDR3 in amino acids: CASSLSGTEYSNQPQHF. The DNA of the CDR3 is TGTGCCAGCAGTTTATCCGGGACAGAATATAGCAATCAGCCCCAGCATTTT.

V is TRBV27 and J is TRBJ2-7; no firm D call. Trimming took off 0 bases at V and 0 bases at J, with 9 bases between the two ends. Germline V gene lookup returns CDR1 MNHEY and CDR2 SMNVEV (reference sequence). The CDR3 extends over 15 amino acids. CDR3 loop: CASSLSATSSYEQYF. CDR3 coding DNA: TGTGCCAGCAGTTTATCGGCGACCAGCTCCTACGAGCAGTACTTC.

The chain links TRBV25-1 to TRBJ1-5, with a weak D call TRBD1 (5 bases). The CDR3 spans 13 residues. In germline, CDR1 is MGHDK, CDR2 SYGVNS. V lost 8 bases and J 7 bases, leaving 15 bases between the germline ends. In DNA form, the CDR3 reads TGTGCCAGCTCCTGGGGCGCAGGGCAGCCCCAGCATTTT. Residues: CASSWGAGQPQHF.

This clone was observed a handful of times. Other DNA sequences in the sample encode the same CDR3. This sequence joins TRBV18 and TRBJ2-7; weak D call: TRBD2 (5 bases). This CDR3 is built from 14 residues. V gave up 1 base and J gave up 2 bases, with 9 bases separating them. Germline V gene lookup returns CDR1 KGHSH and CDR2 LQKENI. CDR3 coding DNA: TGTGCCAGCTCACCACGGACTGATACCTACGAGCAGTACTTC. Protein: CASSPRTDTYEQYF.

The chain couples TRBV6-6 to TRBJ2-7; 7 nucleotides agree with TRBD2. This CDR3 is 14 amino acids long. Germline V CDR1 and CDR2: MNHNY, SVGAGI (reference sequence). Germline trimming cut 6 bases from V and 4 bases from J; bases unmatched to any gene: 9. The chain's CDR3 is CASSHGAGVYEQYF. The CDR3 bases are TGTGCCAGCAGCCACGGGGCGGGGGTTTACGAGCAGTACTTC.

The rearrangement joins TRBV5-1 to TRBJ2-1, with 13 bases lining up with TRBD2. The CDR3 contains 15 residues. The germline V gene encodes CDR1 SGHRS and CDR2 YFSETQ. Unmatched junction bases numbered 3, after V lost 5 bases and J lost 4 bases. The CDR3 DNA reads TGCGCCAGCAGTACTAGCGGGGGGGCGTACAATGAGCAGTTCTTC. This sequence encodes CASSTSGGAYNEQFF. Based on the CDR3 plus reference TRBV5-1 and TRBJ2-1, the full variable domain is KAGVTQTPRYLIKTRGQQVTLSCSPISGHRSVSWYQQTPGQGLQFLFEYFSETQRNKGNFPGRFSGRQFSNSRSEMNVSTLELGDSALYLCASSTSGGAYNEQFFGPGTRLTVL.

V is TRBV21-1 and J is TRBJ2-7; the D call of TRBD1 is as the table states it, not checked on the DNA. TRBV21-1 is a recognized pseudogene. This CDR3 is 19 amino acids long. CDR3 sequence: CASSKSKGPPSSPCYEQYF. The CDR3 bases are TGTGCCAGCAGCAAATCTAAGGGGCCCCCATCTTCCCCCTGCTACGAGCAGTACTTC.

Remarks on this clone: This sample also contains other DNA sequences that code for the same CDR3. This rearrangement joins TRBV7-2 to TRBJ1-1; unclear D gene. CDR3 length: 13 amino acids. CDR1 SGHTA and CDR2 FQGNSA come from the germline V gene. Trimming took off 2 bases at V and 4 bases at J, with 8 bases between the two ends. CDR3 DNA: TGTGCCAGCAGCTTACGATGGGGCACTGAAGCTTTCTTT. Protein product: CASSLRWGTEAFF.

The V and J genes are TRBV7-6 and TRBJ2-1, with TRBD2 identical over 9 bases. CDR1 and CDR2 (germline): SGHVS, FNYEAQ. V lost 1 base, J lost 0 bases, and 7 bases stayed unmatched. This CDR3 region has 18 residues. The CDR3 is CASSLDHGLAFSYNEQFF. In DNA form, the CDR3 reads TGTGCCAGCAGCTTAGACCACGGACTAGCGTTCTCCTACAATGAGCAGTTCTTC.

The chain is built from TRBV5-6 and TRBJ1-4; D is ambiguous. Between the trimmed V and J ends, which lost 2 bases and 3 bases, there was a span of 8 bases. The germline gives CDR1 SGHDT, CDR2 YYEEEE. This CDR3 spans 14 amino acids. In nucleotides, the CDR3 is TGTGCCAGCAGCTTAGGGAAGGCTAATGAAAAACTGTTTTTT. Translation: CASSLGKANEKLFF.

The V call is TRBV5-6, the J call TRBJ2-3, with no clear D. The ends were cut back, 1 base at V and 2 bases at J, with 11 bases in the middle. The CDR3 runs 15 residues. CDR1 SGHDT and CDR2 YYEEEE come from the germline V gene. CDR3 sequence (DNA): TGTGCCAGCAGCTTGACTTTTAAAGTCACAGATACGCAGTATTTT. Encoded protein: CASSLTFKVTDTQYF. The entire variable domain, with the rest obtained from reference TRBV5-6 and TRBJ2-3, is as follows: DAGVTQSPTHLIKTRGQQVTLRCSPKSGHDTVSWYQQALGQGPQFIFQYYEEEERQRGNFPDRFSGHQFPNYSSELNVNALLLGDSALYLCASSLTFKVTDTQYFGPGTRLTVL.

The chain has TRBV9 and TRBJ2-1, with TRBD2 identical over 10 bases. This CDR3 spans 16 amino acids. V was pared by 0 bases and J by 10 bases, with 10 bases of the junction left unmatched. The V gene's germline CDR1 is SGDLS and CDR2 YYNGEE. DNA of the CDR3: TGTGCCAGCAGCGTAGGATGGGGTCTAGCGGGAGACGAGCAGTTCTTC. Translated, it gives CASSVGWGLAGDEQFF.

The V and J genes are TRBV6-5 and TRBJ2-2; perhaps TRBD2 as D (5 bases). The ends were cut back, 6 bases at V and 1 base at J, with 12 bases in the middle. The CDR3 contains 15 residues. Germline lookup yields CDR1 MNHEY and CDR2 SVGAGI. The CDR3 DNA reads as TGTGCCAGCAGACTAGGCCTGGAGAACACCGGGGAGCTGTTTTTT. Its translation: CASRLGLENTGELFF.

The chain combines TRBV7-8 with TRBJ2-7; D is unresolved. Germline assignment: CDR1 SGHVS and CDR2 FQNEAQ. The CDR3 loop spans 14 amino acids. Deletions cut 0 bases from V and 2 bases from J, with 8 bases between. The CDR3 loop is CASSLAHYPYEQYF. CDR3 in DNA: TGTGCCAGCAGCTTAGCGCACTACCCCTACGAGCAGTACTTC.

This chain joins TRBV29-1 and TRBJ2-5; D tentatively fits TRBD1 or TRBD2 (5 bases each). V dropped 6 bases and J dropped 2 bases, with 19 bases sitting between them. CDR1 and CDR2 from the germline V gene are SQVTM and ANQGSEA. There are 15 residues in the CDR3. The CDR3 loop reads CSVLNPRDAQETQYF. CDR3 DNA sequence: TGCAGCGTCCTAAACCCCCGGGACGCTCAAGAGACCCAGTACTTC.

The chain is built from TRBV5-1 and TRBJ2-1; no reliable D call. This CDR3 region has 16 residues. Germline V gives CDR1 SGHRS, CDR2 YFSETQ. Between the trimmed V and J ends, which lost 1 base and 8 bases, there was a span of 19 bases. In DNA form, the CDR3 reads TGCGCCAGCAGCTTGACCCTCGGTCCCCCTTTTGATGAGCAGTTCTTC. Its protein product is CASSLTLGPPFDEQFF.

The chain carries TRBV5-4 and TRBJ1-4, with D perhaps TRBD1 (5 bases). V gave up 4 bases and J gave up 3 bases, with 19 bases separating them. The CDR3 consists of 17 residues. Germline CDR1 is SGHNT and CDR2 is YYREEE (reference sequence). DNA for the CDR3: TGTGCCAGCAGCCGGAATCCTATAGGGGCCTCTAATGAAAAACTGTTTTTT. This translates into CASSRNPIGASNEKLFF.

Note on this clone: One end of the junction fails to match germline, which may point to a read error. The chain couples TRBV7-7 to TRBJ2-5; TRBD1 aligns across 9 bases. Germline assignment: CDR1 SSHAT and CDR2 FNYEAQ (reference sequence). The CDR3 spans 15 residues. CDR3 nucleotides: TGTGCTAGCAGCTTCGGACAGGGGCGGGGGGAGACCCAGTACTTC. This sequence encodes CASSFGQGRGETQYF.

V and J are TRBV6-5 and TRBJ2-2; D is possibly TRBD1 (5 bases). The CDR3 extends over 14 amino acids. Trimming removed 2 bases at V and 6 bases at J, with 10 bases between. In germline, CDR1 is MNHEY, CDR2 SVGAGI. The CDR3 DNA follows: TGTGCCAGCAGTTACACCCCAGGGTCCGGGGAGCTGTTTTTT. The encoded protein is CASSYTPGSGELFF.

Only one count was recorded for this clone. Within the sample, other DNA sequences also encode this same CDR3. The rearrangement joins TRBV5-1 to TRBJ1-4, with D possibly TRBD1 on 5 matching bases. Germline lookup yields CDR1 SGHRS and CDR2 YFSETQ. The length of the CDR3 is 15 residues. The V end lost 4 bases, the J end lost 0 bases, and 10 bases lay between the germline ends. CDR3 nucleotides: TGCGCCAGCAGCGTTACAGGCGCAACTAATGAAAAACTGTTTTTT. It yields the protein CASSVTGATNEKLFF.

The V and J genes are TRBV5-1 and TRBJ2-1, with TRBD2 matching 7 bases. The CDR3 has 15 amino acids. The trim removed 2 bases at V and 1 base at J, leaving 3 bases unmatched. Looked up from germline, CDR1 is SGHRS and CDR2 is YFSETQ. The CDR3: CASSLLAQSYNEQFF. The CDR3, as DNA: TGCGCCAGCAGCTTACTAGCGCAGTCCTACAATGAGCAGTTCTTC.

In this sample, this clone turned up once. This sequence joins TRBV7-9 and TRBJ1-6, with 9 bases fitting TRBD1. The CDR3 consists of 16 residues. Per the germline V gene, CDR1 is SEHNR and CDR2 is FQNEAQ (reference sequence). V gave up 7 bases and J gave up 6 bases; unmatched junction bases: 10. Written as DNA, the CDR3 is TGTGCCAGCACCGAATTGGGACAGGGTGGTAATTCACCCCTCCACTTT. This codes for CASTELGQGGNSPLHF.

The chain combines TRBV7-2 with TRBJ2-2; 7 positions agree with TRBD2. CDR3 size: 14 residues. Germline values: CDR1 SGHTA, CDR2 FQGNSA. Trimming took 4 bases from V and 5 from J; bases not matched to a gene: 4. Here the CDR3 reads CASSSGLQTGELFF. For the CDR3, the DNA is TGTGCCAGCAGCTCGGGACTACAGACCGGGGAGCTGTTTTTT.

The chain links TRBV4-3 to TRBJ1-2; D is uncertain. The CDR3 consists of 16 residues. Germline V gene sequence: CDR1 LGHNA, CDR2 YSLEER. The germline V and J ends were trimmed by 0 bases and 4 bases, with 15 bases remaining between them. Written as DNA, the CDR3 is TGCGCCAGCAGCCAAGATCTGGTCGGAGCCATCTATGGCTACACCTTC. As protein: CASSQDLVGAIYGYTF.